The next 22 T cell receptor beta chains were all read from a single sample in a study of CD8 T cells in Susac syndrome. After extraction with the RNeasy kit, about 0.45 to 1 ug of the RNA was reverse transcribed using random hexamers. TCRdb reprocessed the immunoSEQ multiplex PCR reads via MiXCR and lists one record per CDR3 protein. Of roughly 120,000 distinct CDR3 sequences in the sample, 85% to 95% were seen once. Sequencing was performed on CD4+ T cells from PBMCs. The source of these receptors is a human donor in good health.

As DNA, the CDR3 is TGTGCCAGCCTAAAGGACAGGGGGCACAACGAGCAGTACTTC. As protein: CASLKDRGHNEQYF. The genes are TRBV2 and TRBJ2-7, with 11 bases identical to TRBD1. The germline gives CDR1 SNHLY, CDR2 FYNNEI. The CDR3 length is 14 residues. V shed 8 bases, J shed 5 bases, and the junction held 8 bases outside the gene matches.

This chain links TRBV28 with TRBJ2-1; 7 nucleotides align to TRBD2. Trimming removed 4 bases from V and 2 bases from J; junction bases left unmatched: 5. CDR1 and CDR2 (germline): MDHEN, SYDVKM. This CDR3 comprises 15 residues. The CDR3 spells CASSSAGTTYNEQFF. CDR3 DNA sequence: TGTGCCAGCAGTTCCGCTGGGACTACCTACAATGAGCAGTTCTTC.

V and J are TRBV6-2 or TRBV6-3 and TRBJ2-2; possible D gene TRBD2, 6 bases. This CDR3 region has 14 residues. Germline CDR1 reads MNHEY; CDR2 reads SVGEGT. The ends were cut back, 9 bases at V and 5 bases at J, with 16 bases in the middle. CDR3 DNA: TGTGCCAGTACCCGGGACTCGAGAACCGGGGAGCTGTTTTTT. Encoded protein: CASTRDSRTGELFF.

The genes are TRBV7-2 and TRBJ2-3, with TRBD2 matching over 8 bases. With 5 bases clipped from V and 2 bases from J, the junction kept 9 bases outside the gene matches. The length of the CDR3 is 16 residues. Germline V gene data show CDR1 as SGHTA and CDR2 as FQGNSA. The CDR3 DNA reads as TGTGCCAGCAGCCCTGGGCTAGCGGGCCCCACAGATACGCAGTATTTT. Translation: CASSPGLAGPTDTQYF.

The chain couples TRBV5-1 to TRBJ2-2; TRBD2 matches at 11 bases. The V and J ends lost 8 bases and 1 base, in that order; junction bases with no gene match: 7. Germline-derived CDR1 and CDR2 are SGHRS and YFSETQ. This CDR3 has 16 residues. The CDR3 coding sequence is TGCGCCAGTGAAGCGACTAGCGGGATGAACACCGGGGAGCTGTTTTTT. It is translated as CASEATSGMNTGELFF.

The gene calls are TRBV7-2 and TRBJ2-7; maybe TRBD1 (6 bases). The ends were cut back, 3 bases at V and 1 base at J, with 10 bases in the middle. Germline CDR1 is SGHTA and CDR2 is FQGNSA. This CDR3 is 14 amino acids long. CDR3 DNA sequence: TGTGCCAGCAGCTTGATGACAGGATCCTACGAGCAGTACTTC. It codes for CASSLMTGSYEQYF.

The chain carries TRBV30 and TRBJ2-3; perhaps TRBD2 as D (6 bases). This CDR3 has 9 amino acids. The germline V gene encodes CDR1 GTSNPN and CDR2 SVGIG (reference sequence). Trimming took 5 bases from V and 11 from J, leaving 8 bases between them. The CDR3 nucleotides are TGTGCCTGGGGGGACTTGCAGTATTTT. Amino acids: CAWGDLQYF.

This chain joins TRBV29-1 and TRBJ2-7; 9 bases map to TRBD1. J was trimmed by 6 bases and V by 7 bases; bases with no gene match: 10. CDR3 length: 13 residues. Looked up from germline, CDR1 is SQVTM and CDR2 is ANQGSEA. The CDR3 loop is CSARDRDWGEQYF. The CDR3 DNA reads as TGCAGCGCCCGGGACAGGGATTGGGGCGAGCAGTACTTC.

V gene TRBV7-3 combines with J gene TRBJ2-2, with D perhaps being TRBD1 or TRBD2 (6 bases each). V was clipped by 5 bases and J by 7 bases, with 20 bases between them. The CDR3 is made up of 16 amino acids. In germline, CDR1 is SGHTA, CDR2 FQGTGA. The DNA of the CDR3 is TGTGCCAGCAGCCCCCGCTTTGGGGGGCAGGGCGGGGAGCTGTTTTTT. Translated, it gives CASSPRFGGQGGELFF.

J is TRBJ1-5 and V is TRBV6-6; no firm D call. This CDR3 is built from 13 residues. Trimming removed 6 bases from V and 3 bases from J, with 9 bases in between. Germline V gene lookup returns CDR1 MNHNY and CDR2 SVGAGI (reference sequence). The DNA of the CDR3 is TGTGCCAGCAGGAGGGATTTCAATCAGCCCCAGCATTTT. Encoded protein: CASRRDFNQPQHF.

The rearrangement links TRBV20-1 to TRBJ2-5; D uncertain. Germline V gene lookup returns CDR1 DFQATT and CDR2 SNEGSKA (reference sequence). Trimming cost V 0 bases and J 4 bases, with 9 bases left between them. The CDR3 extends over 13 amino acids. In DNA, the CDR3 is TGCAGTGCTAGAGATAGGGTAACAGAGACCCAGTACTTC. It specifies CSARDRVTETQYF.

The rearrangement uses TRBV10-2 and TRBJ1-2, with TRBD1 as a possible D gene (5 bases). V gave up 0 bases and J gave up 2 bases, with 13 bases separating them. Per germline, CDR1 WSHSY and CDR2 SAAADI. This CDR3 comprises 16 residues. In DNA, the CDR3 is TGCGCCAGCAGTGAGTCGGGCCAGGGACTAAACTATGGCTACACCTTC. It encodes CASSESGQGLNYGYTF.

The V gene is TRBV6-2 or TRBV6-3, the J gene TRBJ1-4; D perhaps matches TRBD1 (5 bases). This CDR3 has 14 amino acids. The V end was cut by 6 bases, the J end by 6 bases, with 14 bases between. CDR1 MNHEY and CDR2 SVGEGT come from the germline V gene. The CDR3 region is CASRKDGGDEKLFF. CDR3 DNA: TGTGCCAGCAGAAAGGACGGAGGGGATGAAAAACTGTTTTTT.

This clonotype has a single count. This rearrangement joins TRBV27 to TRBJ1-2; D perhaps matches TRBD1 (5 bases). The CDR3 length is 15 residues. In germline, CDR1 is MNHEY, CDR2 SMNVEV (reference sequence). The V and J ends lost 4 bases and 4 bases respectively, with 16 bases between them. CDR3 sequence: CASSSNIRGSYGYTF. The CDR3, as DNA: TGTGCCAGCAGTTCGAATATAAGGGGAAGCTATGGCTACACCTTC.

V and J are TRBV3-1 and TRBJ2-3, with D possibly TRBD1 on 6 matching bases. V lost 0 bases to trimming and J lost 3 bases, with 13 bases between them. The CDR3 consists of 16 residues. CDR1 LGHDT and CDR2 YNNKEL come from the germline V gene (reference sequence). CDR3 sequence reads: CASSQERQAGTDTQYF. Here the CDR3 DNA reads TGTGCCAGCAGCCAAGAGAGACAGGCTGGGACAGATACGCAGTATTTT.

V and J are TRBV9 and TRBJ2-1; D is possibly TRBD2 (5 bases). V was shortened by 0 bases and J by 2 bases, with 9 bases between the two germline ends. Germline loops: CDR1 SGDLS, CDR2 YYNGEE. There are 15 residues in the CDR3. The CDR3, as DNA: TGTGCCAGCAGCGTAGAATTAGCGCCCTACAATGAGCAGTTCTTC. This encodes CASSVELAPYNEQFF. The full variable domain, with the rest looked up from reference TRBV9 and TRBJ2-1, is DSGVTQTPKHLITATGQRVTLRCSPRSGDLSVYWYQQSLDQGLQFLIQYYNGEERAKGNILERFSAQQFPDLHSELNLSSLELGDSALYFCASSVELAPYNEQFFGPGTRLTVL.

This rearrangement joins TRBV7-9 to TRBJ2-2, with D unclear. V lost 5 bases and J lost 6, with 13 bases in between. From germline, CDR1 is SEHNR and CDR2 FQNEAQ (reference sequence). This CDR3 comprises 14 residues. The CDR3 protein is CASSPVRAPGELFF. The CDR3 DNA sequence: TGTGCCAGCAGCCCGGTCCGTGCCCCCGGGGAGCTGTTTTTT.

The rearrangement joins TRBV19 to TRBJ1-5; possibly TRBD1 for D (6 bases). CDR3 length: 14 amino acids. The germline V and J ends were trimmed by 8 bases and 7 bases, with 18 bases remaining between them. The V gene's germline CDR1 is LNHDA and CDR2 SQIVND (reference sequence). CDR3 amino acids: CASSFRDGGQPQHF. The CDR3 region has the DNA TGTGCCAGTTCTTTCAGGGACGGGGGCCAGCCCCAGCATTTT.

The chain joins TRBV12-3 or TRBV12-4 to TRBJ1-1; no clear D. This CDR3 is built from 14 residues. V lost 6 bases and J lost 3, with 14 bases in between. CDR3 protein: CASRAGVLDTEAFF. CDR3 nucleotide sequence: TGTGCCAGCAGGGCCGGGGTGTTGGACACTGAAGCTTTCTTT.

The J gene is TRBJ2-4, the V gene TRBV5-6, with D maybe TRBD2 (6 bases). Trimming cost V 4 bases and J 0 bases, with 14 bases left between them. Germline assignment: CDR1 SGHDT and CDR2 YYEEEE. CDR3 length: 16 amino acids. The CDR3 nucleotides are TGTGCCAGCAGCCCTTTAGCGGAGCAAGCCAAAAACATTCAGTACTTC. Translated, it gives CASSPLAEQAKNIQYF.

The gene calls are TRBV4-3 and TRBJ2-2; D might be TRBD1 (5 bases). CDR1 is LGHNA and CDR2 is YSLEER in the germline V gene. The CDR3 contains 14 residues. V lost 4 bases, J lost 5 bases, and 11 bases lay in between. CDR3 protein: CASSPHQGTGELFF. The CDR3 DNA reads as TGCGCCAGCAGCCCCCATCAGGGTACCGGGGAGCTGTTTTTT.

The count of this clonotype is one. V gene TRBV9 combines with J gene TRBJ2-3, with a weak D call TRBD2 (5 bases). The CDR3 covers 14 residues. CDR1 and CDR2 from the germline V gene are SGDLS and YYNGEE. V was cut by 3 bases and J by 2 bases, with 10 bases left in between. The CDR3 protein is CASSDRTLTDTQYF. CDR3 DNA sequence: TGTGCCAGCAGCGACCGGACTCTCACAGATACGCAGTATTTT.